These 30 T cell receptor beta chains were sequenced from one sample in a study of shared clonotypes between healthy human individuals. Profiled with immunoSEQ multiplex PCR; TCRdb holds only in-frame clones, not every one. The sample lists approximately 2,000,000 clones, approximately 90% occurring once. Input material: naive CD4+ T cells from PBMCs. Subset specified: CD45RA+ positively selected. The receptors were gathered from a man younger than 35 in good health. Some clones in this sample may be carry-over from other donors' samples.

In nucleotides, the CDR3 is TGTGCCAGCTCACCAACCAGGAGCTCTGGAAACACCATATATTTT. Translation: CASSPTRSSGNTIYF. The chain links TRBV18 to TRBJ1-3; unclear D gene. CDR1 and CDR2 from the germline V gene are KGHSH and LQKENI. This CDR3 is built from 15 residues. V shed 2 bases and J shed 0 bases, with 8 bases lying between them.

V usage is TRBV19 and J usage is TRBJ2-7; D might be TRBD1 or TRBD2, each matching 5 bases. Trimming shortened V by 9 bases and J by 2 bases, and 20 bases separated the two germline ends. This CDR3 has 15 residues. CDR1 is LNHDA and CDR2 is SQIVND in the germline V gene (reference sequence). The CDR3 nucleotides read TGTGCCAGCCAGTCCCAAGGAGGCAGGGCCTACGAGCAGTACTTC. Translated, it gives CASQSQGGRAYEQYF.

The chain couples TRBV28 to TRBJ1-6, with TRBD1 as a possible D gene (5 bases). This CDR3 has 12 residues. Trimming took 8 bases from V and 7 from J, leaving 9 bases between them. CDR1 is MDHEN and CDR2 is SYDVKM in the germline V gene. The CDR3 bases are TGTGCCAGCCACAGGACCAATTCACCCCTCCACTTT. Its translation is CASHRTNSPLHF.

This clone appeared once. The gene calls are TRBV6-5 and TRBJ1-2; 10 bases agree with TRBD1. Unmatched junction bases numbered 7, after V lost 5 bases and J lost 4 bases. Germline V gene lookup returns CDR1 MNHEY and CDR2 SVGAGI. The CDR3 contains 15 residues. CDR3 sequence: CASSTGQGGGYGYTF. The CDR3 nucleotides are TGTGCCAGCAGTACAGGACAGGGGGGGGGCTATGGCTACACCTTC.

This clone has just a few counts. The chain employs TRBV6-5 and TRBJ1-1, with D uncertain. From germline, CDR1 is MNHEY and CDR2 SVGAGI. V was clipped by 0 bases and J by 13 bases, with 15 bases between them. This CDR3 is built from 13 residues. CDR3 DNA sequence: TGTGCCAGCAGTTACTCGGGGTCGGATAGCGGTTTCTTT. It specifies CASSYSGSDSGFF.

The chain carries TRBV15 and TRBJ2-7, with D tentatively TRBD1 (6 bases). From germline, CDR1 is LNHNV and CDR2 YYDKDF (reference sequence). The germline V and J ends were trimmed by 0 bases and 7 bases, with 16 bases remaining between them. This CDR3 spans 15 amino acids. The CDR3 here is CATSREPGASKEQYF. The CDR3 DNA reads as TGTGCCACCAGCAGAGAGCCAGGGGCCTCTAAGGAGCAGTACTTC.

This chain connects TRBV7-9 to TRBJ1-2, with D possibly TRBD1 on 5 matching bases. The CDR3 runs 14 residues. Per the germline V gene, CDR1 is SEHNR and CDR2 is FQNEAQ (reference sequence). Trimming left V 5 bases short and J 7 bases short, with 17 bases between. CDR3 amino acids: CASSPDPQGRGYTF. DNA of the CDR3: TGTGCCAGCAGCCCGGATCCCCAGGGCCGTGGCTACACCTTC. The entire variable domain, with the rest obtained from reference TRBV7-9 and TRBJ1-2, is as follows: DTGVSQNPRHKITKRGQNVTFRCDPISEHNRLYWYRQTLGQGPEFLTYFQNEAQLEKSRLLSDRFSAERPKGSFSTLEIQRTEQGDSAMYLCASSPDPQGRGYTFGSGTRLTVV.

The chain carries TRBV2 and TRBJ2-7, with a tentative D call TRBD1 (5 bases). The CDR3 runs to 13 residues. Germline V gene sequence: CDR1 SNHLY, CDR2 FYNNEI. The germline V and J ends were trimmed by 4 bases and 7 bases, with 14 bases remaining between them. CDR3 residues: CASSAARRGEQYF. The CDR3 DNA reads TGTGCCAGCAGTGCGGCTAGAAGGGGTGAGCAGTACTTC.

The V call is TRBV12-1, the J call TRBJ1-5. TRBV12-1 is noted as a pseudogene. The CDR3 is 11 amino acids. The CDR3 here is CASSAMSPQHF. CDR3 DNA sequence: TGTGCCAGCAGCGCCATGTCGCCCCAGCATTTT.

This clone was detected only once. This sequence joins TRBV29-1 and TRBJ2-5; 9 nucleotides align to TRBD1. The J call may be faulty, since TRBJ2-7 better matches the DNA end. The germline V gene encodes CDR1 SQVTM and CDR2 ANQGSEA. The CDR3 has 16 residues. DNA for the CDR3: TGCAGCGTTTGGGACAGGGTTGCTCAGGCCCCCTACGAGCAGTACTTC. Its protein is CSVWDRVAQAPYEQYF.

This sequence joins TRBV7-2 and TRBJ2-4; D is uncertain. Germline V gene lookup returns CDR1 SGHTA and CDR2 FQGNSA. V lost 6 bases and J 9 bases, leaving 9 bases between the germline ends. The CDR3 contains 11 residues. This chain's CDR3 is CASSLVGIQYF. In DNA, the CDR3 is TGTGCCAGCAGTTTGGTTGGCATTCAGTACTTC. The variable domain in full, completed from reference TRBV7-2 and TRBJ2-4, reads GAGVSQSPSNKVTEKGKDVELRCDPISGHTALYWYRQSLGQGLEFLIYFQGNSAPDKSGLPSDRFSAERTGGSVSTLTIQRTQQEDSAVYLCASSLVGIQYFGAGTRLSVL.

Comment on this clone: Other nucleotide sequences from this sample produce the same CDR3. This chain links TRBV5-1 with TRBJ2-2, with D maybe TRBD1 (6 bases). Trimming cost V 4 bases and J 0 bases, with 13 bases left between them. Per the germline V gene, CDR1 is SGHRS and CDR2 is YFSETQ. This CDR3 has 16 residues. CDR3 loop: CASSPQGPPNTGELFF. For the CDR3, the DNA is TGCGCCAGCAGCCCCCAGGGGCCTCCGAACACCGGGGAGCTGTTTTTT.

Comments on this clone: A much larger clone sits a single nucleotide away, making a read error possible. The identical CDR3 is also encoded by other nucleotide sequences in the sample. The chain carries TRBV7-9 and TRBJ2-7, with D uncertain. Germline V gives CDR1 SEHNR, CDR2 FQNEAQ (reference sequence). The CDR3 consists of 11 residues. The V and J ends lost 3 bases and 3 bases respectively, with 3 bases between them. The CDR3 sequence is CASSLDYEQYF. The CDR3 coding sequence is TGTGCCAGCAGCTTGGACTACGAGCAGTACTTC.

This sequence joins TRBV7-6 and TRBJ2-5; D unclear. CDR3 size: 15 residues. Germline CDR1 and CDR2: SGHVS and FNYEAQ. V shed 0 bases and J shed 4 bases, with 12 bases lying between them. CDR3 in DNA: TGTGCCAGCAGCTTAGCCGGTGCGTCCCCAGAGACCCAGTACTTC. It specifies CASSLAGASPETQYF.

J is TRBJ2-3 and V is TRBV27; D call uncertain. V lost 0 bases to trimming and J lost 0 bases, with 1 base between them. Germline V CDR1 and CDR2: MNHEY, SMNVEV (reference sequence). The CDR3 has 13 residues. In nucleotides, the CDR3 is TGTGCCAGCAGTTTATCTAGCACAGATACGCAGTATTTT. Translated: CASSLSSTDTQYF.

The genes are TRBV6-5 and TRBJ1-5; 8 bases line up with TRBD1. V shed 5 bases and J 7 bases; nucleotides not matched to a gene: 7. The CDR3 spans 14 residues. Germline V gene lookup returns CDR1 MNHEY and CDR2 SVGAGI. In nucleotides, the CDR3 is TGTGCCAGCAGTACCCGGACAGGGAGGCAGCCCCAGCATTTT. Translating it yields CASSTRTGRQPQHF.

This clone occurred once. V gene TRBV5-5 combines with J gene TRBJ2-5; 7 bases fit TRBD2. Trimming removed 0 bases from V and 7 bases from J; junction bases left unmatched: 9. Germline V gene lookup returns CDR1 SGHKS and CDR2 YYEKEE (reference sequence). The CDR3 extends over 15 amino acids. The CDR3 bases are TGTGCCAGCAGCTTGGCGCTTGGGGGGGAACTGACCCAGTACTTC. It is translated as CASSLALGGELTQYF.

V gene TRBV7-3 combines with J gene TRBJ2-7; 8 bases map to TRBD2. The germline V gene has CDR1 SGHTA and CDR2 FQGTGA. CDR3 length equals 13 residues. The junction had 5 bases not matched to a gene; V was cut back by 4 bases and J by 6 bases. CDR3: CASSSTGGAEQYF. CDR3 DNA sequence: TGTGCCAGCAGCTCCACCGGGGGGGCCGAGCAGTACTTC.

This clone was seen more than once but under ten times. V is TRBV28 and J is TRBJ1-3, with unresolved D. The CDR3 is 12 residues long. Looked up from germline, CDR1 is MDHEN and CDR2 is SYDVKM. Between the trimmed V and J ends, which lost 6 bases and 3 bases, there was a span of 6 bases. DNA of the CDR3: TGTGCCAGCAGACTCGGTGGAAACACCATATATTTT. Translation gives CASRLGGNTIYF.

This clone appeared a single time. This chain joins TRBV18 and TRBJ2-6; no reliable D call. Trimming shortened V by 3 bases and J by 2 bases, and 8 bases separated the two germline ends. The CDR3 runs 15 residues. The germline V gene has CDR1 KGHSH and CDR2 LQKENI. CDR3 nucleotide sequence: TGTGCCAGCTCACCGGGGATCCCTGGGGCCAACGTCCTGACTTTC. Residues: CASSPGIPGANVLTF.

A word on this clone: Other DNA sequences in this sample translate to the same CDR3. The chain has TRBV19 and TRBJ1-2; D uncertain. Trimming pared 0 bases from V and 4 bases from J, leaving 6 bases between. Germline CDR1 is LNHDA and CDR2 is SQIVND (reference sequence). CDR3 length: 13 residues. DNA for the CDR3: TGTGCCAGTAGTATAGATTGGGGCTATGGCTACACCTTC. Its translation is CASSIDWGYGYTF.

As for this clone: The sample carries other DNA sequences with the same CDR3. The chain is built from TRBV7-2 and TRBJ1-1; D possibly corresponds to TRBD1 (6 bases). V was pared by 1 base and J by 4 bases, with 10 bases between. CDR1 is SGHTA, CDR2 FQGNSA, per germline. The CDR3 has 14 residues. The CDR3 sequence: CASSLVRGSTEAFF. CDR3 DNA sequence: TGTGCCAGCAGCTTAGTCAGGGGATCCACTGAAGCTTTCTTT.

The chain couples TRBV14 to TRBJ1-4; no reliable D call. Germline values: CDR1 SGHDN, CDR2 FVKESK. This CDR3 spans 11 amino acids. V was pared by 5 bases and J by 5 bases, with 3 bases between. The CDR3 is CASSFNEKLFF. The CDR3 bases are TGTGCCAGCAGCTTCAATGAAAAACTGTTTTTT.

The CDR3 nucleotides are TGTGCCAGTAGACCCCCCGGGACAGGGGCCACCGGGGAGCTGTTTTTT. It encodes CASRPPGTGATGELFF. V and J are TRBV19 and TRBJ2-2, with TRBD1 matching over 10 bases. The CDR3 spans 16 residues. CDR1 LNHDA and CDR2 SQIVND come from the germline V gene (reference sequence). Unmatched junction bases numbered 8, after V lost 6 bases and J lost 4 bases.

A single count supports this clone. The V gene is TRBV7-6, the J gene TRBJ1-6; D is perhaps TRBD1 (5 bases). Trimming left V 4 bases short and J 10 bases short, with 14 bases between. Germline V CDR1 and CDR2: SGHVS, FNYEAQ. This CDR3 comprises 14 residues. CDR3 amino acids: CASSYLVRGSPLHF. In DNA form, the CDR3 reads TGTGCCAGCAGCTATCTGGTCCGGGGCTCACCCCTCCACTTT. Supplemented by reference TRBV7-6 and TRBJ1-6, the full variable domain reads GAGVSQSPRYKVTKRGQDVALRCDPISGHVSLYWYRQALGQGPEFLTYFNYEAQQDKSGLPNDRFSAERPEGSISTLTIQRTEQRDSAMYRCASSYLVRGSPLHFGNGTRLTVT.

The J gene is TRBJ2-7, the V gene TRBV6-5, with D unclear. V was cut by 6 bases and J by 0 bases, with 12 bases left in between. There are 14 residues in the CDR3. The germline CDR1 and CDR2 sequences are MNHEY and SVGAGI. The CDR3 DNA follows: TGTGCCAGCAGCCTAACGGGCCACTCCTACGAGCAGTACTTC. This encodes CASSLTGHSYEQYF.

The V call is TRBV5-8, the J call TRBJ2-2; 7 bases are shared with TRBD1. This CDR3 contains 16 residues. Germline V lookup: CDR1 SGHTS, CDR2 YDEGEE. With V trimmed by 2 bases and J by 4 bases, 8 bases remained unmatched. In DNA, the CDR3 is TGTGCCAGCAGCTTAGGGACAGACATATCCACCGGGGAGCTGTTTTTT. Translation gives CASSLGTDISTGELFF.

Of note for this clone: Other DNA sequences from this sample encode an identical CDR3 as well. The chain uses TRBV6-5 and TRBJ1-2, with D perhaps TRBD1 (6 bases). CDR3 length: 13 amino acids. Germline loops: CDR1 MNHEY, CDR2 SVGAGI. Trimming cost V 5 bases and J 6 bases, with 13 bases left between them. CDR3 DNA sequence: TGTGCCAGCAGTGCCGACAGGCTCGATGGCTACACCTTC. Its translation: CASSADRLDGYTF.

Regarding this clone: The sample contains more than one DNA sequence encoding this CDR3. The chain is built from TRBV5-1 and TRBJ2-5, with D uncertain. The V gene's germline CDR1 is SGHRS and CDR2 YFSETQ. V gave up 0 bases and J gave up 5 bases, with 8 bases separating them. This CDR3 is 13 amino acids long. The DNA of the CDR3 is TGCGCCAGCAGCTTGGCCGGTCCGGAGACCCAGTACTTC. Its translation: CASSLAGPETQYF.

V gene TRBV6-6 combines with J gene TRBJ1-4; possible D gene TRBD1, 5 bases. CDR1 is MNHNY and CDR2 is SVGAGI in the germline V gene (reference sequence). The CDR3 consists of 15 residues. V was cut by 4 bases and J by 3 bases, with 12 bases left in between. CDR3 bases: TGTGCCAGCAGTTTTACAGGAGGAGCTAATGAAAAACTGTTTTTT. It encodes CASSFTGGANEKLFF.